This is a list of T cell receptor beta chains from one sample in a study of shared clonotypes between healthy human individuals. The method was immunoSEQ multiplex PCR; TCRdb's version includes in-frame clones alone and lacks a portion of them. The table lists 500,000 to 700,000 clones, 95% of them singletons. Sequencing input: naive CD8+ T cells sorted from blood. These receptors were obtained from a woman in her twenties or thirties in good health. CDR3s include the opening cysteine and the closing phenylalanine or tryptophan. D genes are given only for firm matches. Rows give clone size only sometimes, using once, few, many, or a class for an expanded clone.

j_call v_call d_call cdr3_length clone_size cdr3_aa cdr3_nt
TRBJ2-7 TRBV16 TRBD2 16 - CASSRWRAGGKDEQYF TGTGCCAGCAGCCGCTGGCGAGCGGGAGGTAAAGACGAGCAGTACTTC
TRBJ2-7 TRBV15 - 14 - CATSRVQNTYEQYF TGTGCCACCAGCAGAGTACAGAATACCTACGAGCAGTACTTC
TRBJ2-7 TRBV4-1 - 14 - CASSPRSTEYEQYF TGCGCCAGCAGCCCTAGGAGTACGGAATACGAGCAGTACTTC
TRBJ2-7 TRBV7-3 - 13 - CASSQPPPYEQYF TGTGCCAGCAGCCAACCCCCCCCCTACGAGCAGTACTTC
TRBJ2-1 TRBV9 - 13 - CASSGAFYNEQFF TGTGCCAGCAGTGGTGCGTTTTACAATGAGCAGTTCTTC
TRBJ1-1 TRBV27 - 15 once CASSLSVGLNTEAFF TGTGCCAGCAGTTTAAGCGTGGGGTTGAACACTGAAGCTTTCTTT
TRBJ2-5 TRBV7-9 - 16 - CASSLDSWGLAETQYF TGTGCCAGCAGCTTAGACTCCTGGGGGCTAGCGGAGACCCAGTACTTC
TRBJ1-1 TRBV28 - 12 - CASSWENTEAFF TGTGCCAGCAGTTGGGAGAACACTGAAGCTTTCTTT
TRBJ2-7 TRBV5-6 TRBD2 15 once CASSLGSGRFYEQYF TGTGCCAGCAGCTTAGGTAGCGGGAGGTTTTACGAGCAGTACTTC
TRBJ1-5 TRBV7-3 TRBD1 17 - CASSLTMGTGRPQPQHF TGTGCCAGCAGCTTAACGATGGGGACAGGGAGGCCCCAGCCCCAGCATTTT
TRBJ1-3 TRBV9 TRBD1 15 - CASSPQGTGGNTIYF TGTGCCAGCAGCCCCCAGGGGACAGGGGGAAACACCATATATTTT
TRBJ2-7 TRBV10-1 - 14 - CASSEGGAPYEQYF TGCGCCAGCAGTGAAGGGGGGGCCCCCTACGAGCAGTACTTC
TRBJ1-5 TRBV18 TRBD1 15 - CASSLGTASNQPQHF TGTGCCAGCTCACTGGGGACAGCCAGCAATCAGCCCCAGCATTTT
TRBJ2-1 TRBV11-2 - 15 - CASSLVRDSYNEQFF TGTGCCAGCAGCTTAGTTCGGGATTCCTACAATGAGCAGTTCTTC
TRBJ2-5 TRBV5-4 - 15 - CASSLVGGSQETQYF TGTGCCAGCAGCTTGGTTGGCGGTTCCCAAGAGACCCAGTACTTC
TRBJ2-2 TRBV6-5 TRBD2 15 - CASSFQSGSTGELFF TGTGCCAGCTCCTTTCAAAGCGGGAGTACCGGGGAGCTGTTTTTT
TRBJ2-7 TRBV5-6 - 14 - CASSDITGNYEQYF TGTGCCAGCAGCGACATTACAGGGAACTACGAGCAGTACTTC
TRBJ2-1 TRBV28 TRBD1 15 - CASSFGQGRGNEQFF TGTGCCAGCAGTTTCGGACAGGGGAGGGGAAATGAGCAGTTCTTC
TRBJ1-1 TRBV19 - 14 - CASSIWAANTEAFF TGTGCCAGTAGTATATGGGCAGCGAACACTGAAGCTTTCTTT
TRBJ2-7 TRBV5-1 - 16 - CASSLSSTDLGYEQYF TGCGCCAGCAGCTTGTCTTCGACAGACCTCGGCTACGAGCAGTACTTC
TRBJ2-7 TRBV9 TRBD2 14 - CASSITAGAYEQYF TGTGCCAGCAGCATCACAGCGGGAGCCTACGAGCAGTACTTC
TRBJ1-5 TRBV27 - 14 - CASSLSRSNQPQHF TGTGCCAGCAGCCTTAGTCGGAGCAATCAGCCCCAGCATTTT
TRBJ1-4 TRBV6-5 TRBD1 15 - CASRKWDRPNEKLFF TGTGCCAGCAGAAAATGGGACAGACCGAATGAAAAACTGTTTTTT
TRBJ2-5 TRBV7-3 - 15 - CASSILGRGQETQYF TGTGCCAGCAGCATCCTGGGACGCGGGCAAGAGACCCAGTACTTC
TRBJ2-1 TRBV27 TRBD2 16 - CASSSRGGSSYNEQFF TGTGCCAGCAGTTCCCGCGGGGGAAGCTCCTACAATGAGCAGTTCTTC
TRBJ2-7 TRBV4-2 TRBD2 15 few CASSQGLAGAYEQYF TGTGCCAGCAGCCAAGGACTAGCGGGAGCCTACGAGCAGTACTTC
TRBJ1-3 TRBV10-3 - 14 - CAISDNYSGNTIYF TGTGCCATCAGTGACAATTACTCTGGAAACACCATATATTTT
TRBJ2-2 TRBV5-6 - 15 - CASSLWPGDTGELFF TGTGCCAGCAGCTTGTGGCCGGGTGACACCGGGGAGCTGTTTTTT
TRBJ1-2 TRBV19 - 13 - CAREGLPFYGYTF TGTGCCAGGGAAGGACTACCATTCTATGGCTACACCTTC
TRBJ1-2 TRBV14 TRBD1 13 - CASSATGSYGYTF TGTGCCAGCAGCGCGACAGGGTCCTATGGCTACACCTTC
TRBJ1-4 TRBV19 TRBD1 17 - CASSKGQGASPPEKLFF TGTGCCAGTAGTAAAGGACAGGGGGCTTCACCCCCGGAAAAACTGTTTTTT
TRBJ2-7 TRBV7-8 - 14 - CASSLLTESYEQYF TGTGCCAGCAGCTTACTCACGGAGTCCTACGAGCAGTACTTC